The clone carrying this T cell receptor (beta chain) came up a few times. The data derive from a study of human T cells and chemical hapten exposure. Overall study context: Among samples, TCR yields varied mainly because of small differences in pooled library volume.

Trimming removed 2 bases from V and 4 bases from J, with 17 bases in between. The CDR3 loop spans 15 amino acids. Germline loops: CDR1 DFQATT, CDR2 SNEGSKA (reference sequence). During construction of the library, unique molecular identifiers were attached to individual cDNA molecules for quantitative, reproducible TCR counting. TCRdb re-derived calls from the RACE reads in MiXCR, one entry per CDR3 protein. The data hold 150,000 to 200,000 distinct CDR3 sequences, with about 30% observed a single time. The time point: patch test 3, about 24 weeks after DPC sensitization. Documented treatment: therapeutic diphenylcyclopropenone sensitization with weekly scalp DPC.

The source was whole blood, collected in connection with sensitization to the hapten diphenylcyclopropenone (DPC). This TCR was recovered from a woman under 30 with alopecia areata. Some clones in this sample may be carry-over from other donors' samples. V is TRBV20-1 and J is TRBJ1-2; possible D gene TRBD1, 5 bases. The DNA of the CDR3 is TGCAGTGCTAGAAAGGGGAGCTCAGAAGGCTATGGCTACACCTTC. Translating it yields CSARKGSSEGYGYTF.